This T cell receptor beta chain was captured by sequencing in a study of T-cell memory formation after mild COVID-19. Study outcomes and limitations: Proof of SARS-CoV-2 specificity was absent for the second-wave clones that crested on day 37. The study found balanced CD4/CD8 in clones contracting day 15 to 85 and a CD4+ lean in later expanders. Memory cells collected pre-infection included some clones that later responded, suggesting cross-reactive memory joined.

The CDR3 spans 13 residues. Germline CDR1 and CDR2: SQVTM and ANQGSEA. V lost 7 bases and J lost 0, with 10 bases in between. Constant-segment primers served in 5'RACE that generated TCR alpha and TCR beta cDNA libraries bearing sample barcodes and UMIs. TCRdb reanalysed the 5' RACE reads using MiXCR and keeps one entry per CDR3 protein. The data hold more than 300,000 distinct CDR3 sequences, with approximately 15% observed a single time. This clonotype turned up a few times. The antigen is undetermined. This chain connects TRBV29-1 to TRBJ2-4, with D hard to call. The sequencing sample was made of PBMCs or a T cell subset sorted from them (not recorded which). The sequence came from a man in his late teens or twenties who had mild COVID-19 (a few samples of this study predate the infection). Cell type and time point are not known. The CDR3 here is CSALALAKNIQYF. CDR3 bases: TGCAGCGCCCTTGCACTAGCCAAAAACATTCAGTACTTC.